The rows below give T cell receptor beta chains drawn from one sample of a study of technical replicates of blood from a few donors. Data came from immunoSEQ multiplex PCR; TCRdb stores just in-frame clones and leaves some out. This table has tens of thousands of clones, approximately 94% appearing once. Sequencing was done on a sample of T cells isolated from PBMCs. The receptors here all came from a human donor in good health. CDR3s include the opening cysteine and the closing phenylalanine or tryptophan. The order of the fields is CDR3 protein, CDR3 DNA, V gene, clone size, J gene, D gene. D genes are given only for firm matches. Clone size is shown for a subset of rows, as once, few, many or a class of expanded clone.

CDR3aa: CASSWDLGNNEQFF
CDR3nt: TGTGCCAGCAGTTGGGACTTGGGAAACAATGAGCAGTTCTTC
v_gene: TRBV11-3
abundance: .
j_gene: TRBJ2-1
d_gene: .

CDR3aa: CASSLEADGRSTF
CDR3nt: TGCGCCAGCAGCTTGGAGGCCGATGGGCGCTCCACCTTC
v_gene: TRBV5-1
abundance: .
j_gene: TRBJ1-2
d_gene: .

CDR3aa: CASSLGSTDTQYF
CDR3nt: TGTGCCAGCAGCTTGGGCAGCACAGATACGCAGTATTTT
v_gene: TRBV7-9
abundance: .
j_gene: TRBJ2-3
d_gene: .

CDR3aa: CASSSPVEQETQYF
CDR3nt: TGTGCCAGCAGCTCGCCTGTAGAGCAAGAGACCCAGTACTTC
v_gene: TRBV5-6
abundance: .
j_gene: TRBJ2-5
d_gene: .

CDR3aa: CASSLLAGVEYEQYF
CDR3nt: TGTGCCAGCAGCCTTCTAGCGGGAGTAGAGTACGAGCAGTACTTC
v_gene: TRBV7-2
abundance: once
j_gene: TRBJ2-7
d_gene: TRBD2

CDR3aa: CASRSFYEQYF
CDR3nt: TGTGCCAGCAGGTCATTCTACGAGCAGTACTTC
v_gene: TRBV6-5
abundance: .
j_gene: TRBJ2-7
d_gene: .

CDR3aa: CASSVEHSGFGQYF
CDR3nt: TGTGCCAGCAGTGTAGAGCATTCCGGGTTCGGGCAGTACTTC
v_gene: TRBV2
abundance: .
j_gene: TRBJ2-7
d_gene: .

CDR3aa: CASSLWTLRKRDYEQYF
CDR3nt: TGTGCCAGCAGCCTCTGGACTCTACGAAAGAGGGACTACGAGCAGTACTTC
v_gene: TRBV11-2
abundance: .
j_gene: TRBJ2-7
d_gene: .

CDR3aa: CASSESGRGRPYEQYF
CDR3nt: TGTGCCAGCAGTGAATCGGGCAGGGGGCGGCCCTACGAGCAGTACTTC
v_gene: TRBV2
abundance: .
j_gene: TRBJ2-7
d_gene: TRBD1

CDR3aa: CASSEGPTGANVLTF
CDR3nt: TGCGCCAGCAGTGAGGGTCCTACTGGGGCCAACGTCCTGACTTTC
v_gene: TRBV10-1
abundance: .
j_gene: TRBJ2-6
d_gene: .

CDR3aa: CASSLVPGVRTGELFF
CDR3nt: TGTGCCAGCAGCTTAGTGCCGGGAGTAAGGACCGGGGAGCTGTTTTTT
v_gene: TRBV7-2
abundance: .
j_gene: TRBJ2-2
d_gene: .

CDR3aa: CASSGKSGNTIYF
CDR3nt: TGTGCCAGCAGCGGTAAATCTGGAAACACCATATATTTT
v_gene: TRBV9
abundance: .
j_gene: TRBJ1-3
d_gene: .

CDR3aa: CASSPQVFGELFF
CDR3nt: TGTGCCAGCAGCCCACAGGTGTTCGGGGAGCTGTTTTTT
v_gene: TRBV6-5
abundance: .
j_gene: TRBJ2-2
d_gene: .

CDR3aa: CAWEGTSGSPDTQYF
CDR3nt: TGTGCCTGGGAGGGGACTAGCGGGAGCCCAGATACGCAGTATTTT
v_gene: TRBV30
abundance: .
j_gene: TRBJ2-3
d_gene: TRBD2

CDR3aa: CASSLALGARETQYF
CDR3nt: TGTGCCAGCAGCTTAGCCCTTGGGGCCCGAGAGACCCAGTACTTC
v_gene: TRBV7-2
abundance: .
j_gene: TRBJ2-5
d_gene: .

CDR3aa: CASSQGLASSDTQYF
CDR3nt: TGCGCCAGCAGCCAAGGTTTGGCTAGCTCAGATACGCAGTATTTT
v_gene: TRBV4-3
abundance: .
j_gene: TRBJ2-3
d_gene: .

CDR3aa: CASSQEVWSSKYF
CDR3nt: TGCGCCAGCAGCCAAGAAGTTTGGAGTTCGAAGTACTTC
v_gene: TRBV4-1
abundance: .
j_gene: TRBJ2-7
d_gene: .

CDR3aa: CASSQGHNTEAFF
CDR3nt: TGCGCCAGCAGCCAAGGACATAACACTGAAGCTTTCTTT
v_gene: TRBV4-1
abundance: .
j_gene: TRBJ1-1
d_gene: .

CDR3aa: CASSPGRGTTNEKLFF
CDR3nt: TGTGCCAGCAGCCCTGGAAGGGGGACAACTAATGAAAAACTGTTTTTT
v_gene: TRBV6-6
abundance: .
j_gene: TRBJ1-4
d_gene: .

CDR3aa: CATATGANEQFF
CDR3nt: TGCGCCACCGCGACAGGGGCCAATGAGCAGTTCTTC
v_gene: TRBV10-1
abundance: few
j_gene: TRBJ2-1
d_gene: TRBD1

CDR3aa: CASTTGLYTGELFF
CDR3nt: TGTGCCAGCACCACGGGACTGTACACCGGGGAGCTGTTTTTT
v_gene: TRBV6-5
abundance: .
j_gene: TRBJ2-2
d_gene: .

CDR3aa: CASSPGTGNTDTQYF
CDR3nt: TGTGCCAGCAGCCCCGGGACAGGGAACACAGATACGCAGTATTTT
v_gene: TRBV7-9
abundance: .
j_gene: TRBJ2-3
d_gene: TRBD1

CDR3aa: CASSPRTSGNPSYEQYF
CDR3nt: TGTGCCAGCAGCCCACGGACTAGCGGGAACCCATCCTACGAGCAGTACTTC
v_gene: TRBV7-8
abundance: .
j_gene: TRBJ2-7
d_gene: TRBD2

CDR3aa: CASSLGALAGPSNQPQHF
CDR3nt: TGTGCCAGCAGCTTGGGGGCTTTGGCGGGGCCTAGCAATCAGCCCCAGCATTTT
v_gene: TRBV5-6
abundance: .
j_gene: TRBJ1-5
d_gene: .

CDR3aa: CASSQARTATDTQYF
CDR3nt: TGCGCCAGCAGCCAAGCAAGGACTGCCACAGATACGCAGTATTTT
v_gene: TRBV4-3
abundance: .
j_gene: TRBJ2-3
d_gene: .

CDR3aa: CASSLREGYNEQFF
CDR3nt: TGTGCCAGCAGCTTGAGGGAGGGCTACAATGAGCAGTTCTTC
v_gene: TRBV9
abundance: once
j_gene: TRBJ2-1
d_gene: TRBD2

CDR3aa: CASSNRTTYGYTF
CDR3nt: TGCGCCAGCAGCAACCGGACTACCTATGGCTACACCTTC
v_gene: TRBV5-1
abundance: .
j_gene: TRBJ1-2
d_gene: .

CDR3aa: CASTGMGRGSLEQYF
CDR3nt: TGTGCCAGCACAGGGATGGGCAGGGGCTCTCTCGAGCAGTACTTC
v_gene: TRBV28
abundance: .
j_gene: TRBJ2-7
d_gene: .

CDR3aa: CASIPHRDRGYEQYF
CDR3nt: TGTGCCAGTATCCCTCACCGGGACAGGGGATACGAGCAGTACTTC
v_gene: TRBV6-1
abundance: once
j_gene: TRBJ2-7
d_gene: TRBD1

CDR3aa: CATSRDFGGSLGELFF
CDR3nt: TGTGCCACCAGCAGAGATTTTGGGGGGAGTTTGGGGGAGCTGTTTTTT
v_gene: TRBV15
abundance: .
j_gene: TRBJ2-2
d_gene: .